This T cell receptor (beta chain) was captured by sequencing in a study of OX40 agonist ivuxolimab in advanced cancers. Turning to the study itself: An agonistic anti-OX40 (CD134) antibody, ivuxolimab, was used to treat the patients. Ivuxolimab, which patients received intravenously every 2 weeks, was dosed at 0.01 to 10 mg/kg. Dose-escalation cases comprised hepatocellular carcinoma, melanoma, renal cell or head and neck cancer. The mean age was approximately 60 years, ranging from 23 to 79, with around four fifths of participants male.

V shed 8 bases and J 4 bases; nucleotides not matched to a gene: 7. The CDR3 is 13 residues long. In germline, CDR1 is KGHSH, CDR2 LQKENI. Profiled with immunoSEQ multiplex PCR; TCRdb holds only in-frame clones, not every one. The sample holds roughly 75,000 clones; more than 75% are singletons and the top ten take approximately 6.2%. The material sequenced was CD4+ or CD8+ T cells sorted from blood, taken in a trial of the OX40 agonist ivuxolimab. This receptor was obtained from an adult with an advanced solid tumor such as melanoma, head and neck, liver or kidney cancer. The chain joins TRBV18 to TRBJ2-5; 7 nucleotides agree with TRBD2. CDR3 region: CASQRGGGETQYF. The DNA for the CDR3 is TGTGCCAGCCAGCGGGGTGGAGGAGAGACCCAGTACTTC.